This T cell receptor beta chain was sequenced during a study of cytomegalovirus exposure and HLA in healthy donors. Findings and caveats of the study: Presence/absence analyses assumed roughly uniform sequencing depth across donors, which may not hold. According to the study, 180 or so TCR beta chains were cytomegalovirus-associated. Later work associated fewer than 20,000 TCR beta sequences with HLA alleles at 0.05 false discovery rate.

As to this clone: The antigen is not known.

The PCR made use of 60 Vbeta and 13 Jbeta primers. Sequencing was performed with immunoSEQ multiplex PCR; in TCRdb, only in-frame clones are kept and a portion is missing. The table includes some 130,000 clones, about 74% detected once. Germline CDR1 is MNHEY and CDR2 is SMNVEV (reference sequence). Trimming stripped 4 bases from V and 5 bases from J, with 12 bases between. The CDR3 loop spans 13 amino acids. The sequenced sample was PBMCs. The receptor was isolated from a man aged 30 to 39 in good health and CMV-seronegative. The V call is TRBV27, the J call TRBJ2-7; no reliable D call. CDR3 sequence reads: CASSSNSQNEQYF. As DNA, the CDR3 is TGTGCCAGCAGTTCCAACAGTCAGAACGAGCAGTACTTC.